This T cell receptor (beta chain) was sequenced for a study of cytomegalovirus exposure and HLA in healthy donors. This CDR3 comprises 14 residues. V gave up 4 bases and J gave up 5 bases; unmatched junction bases: 3. Germline V gene data show CDR1 as SGHRS and CDR2 as YFSETQ. This clone has just a few counts. The PCR contained 60 Vbeta and 13 Jbeta primers. Study processing details: A later analysis tallied about 80 million unique TCR beta chains, around 11 million of them shared. Sequencing was performed with immunoSEQ multiplex PCR; in TCRdb, only in-frame clones are kept and a portion is missing. V, J and clone size derive from that table, while D and trimming were established from the DNA sequence. The repertoire consists of 200,000 or so clones, with more than 65% occurring once and the leading ten covering around 6.1%.

The specimen sequenced was PBMCs. This TCR came from a woman aged 30 to 39 in good health and CMV-seropositive. J is TRBJ2-1 and V is TRBV5-1; 10 bases match TRBD2. CDR3 residues: CASSLTSGDNEQFF. The CDR3 region has the DNA TGCGCCAGCAGCCTAACTAGCGGGGACAATGAGCAGTTCTTC.